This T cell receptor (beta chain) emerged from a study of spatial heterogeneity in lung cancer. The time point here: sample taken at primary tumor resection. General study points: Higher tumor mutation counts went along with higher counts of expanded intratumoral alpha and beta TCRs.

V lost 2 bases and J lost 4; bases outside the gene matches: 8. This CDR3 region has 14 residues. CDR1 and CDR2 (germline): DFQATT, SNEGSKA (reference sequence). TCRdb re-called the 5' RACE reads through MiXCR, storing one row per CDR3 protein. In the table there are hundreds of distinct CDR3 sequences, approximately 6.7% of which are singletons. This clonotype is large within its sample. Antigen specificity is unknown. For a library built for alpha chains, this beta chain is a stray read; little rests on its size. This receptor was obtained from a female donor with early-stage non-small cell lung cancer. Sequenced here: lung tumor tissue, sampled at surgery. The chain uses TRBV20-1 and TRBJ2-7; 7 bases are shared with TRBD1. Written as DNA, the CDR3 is TGCAGTGCTAGACTAGGGACAGCCGTTTACGAGCAGTACTTC. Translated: CSARLGTAVYEQYF.